What follows are 18 T cell receptor beta chains derived from one specimen sequenced in a study of T cell responses to AZD1222 COVID-19 vaccine. Some clones are missing from TCRdb's copy, which holds only in-frame ones; the method was immunoSEQ multiplex PCR. The data show 75,000 to 90,000 clones, roughly 83% seen once. The input for sequencing was peripheral blood, taken on day 0 of AZD1222 vaccination. The receptors shown here come from an adult in good health.

The rearrangement joins TRBV9 to TRBJ2-6; D gene ambiguous. The CDR3 sequence is 15 residues long. Germline V gives CDR1 SGDLS, CDR2 YYNGEE. V dropped 1 base and J dropped 3 bases, with 8 bases sitting between them. CDR3 residues: CASSVQGIGANVLTF. The DNA for the CDR3 is TGTGCCAGCAGCGTACAAGGGATTGGGGCCAACGTCCTGACTTTC.

V gene TRBV5-6 combines with J gene TRBJ2-7, with 7 bases that match TRBD1. Germline V lookup: CDR1 SGHDT, CDR2 YYEEEE. V dropped 1 base and J dropped 4; count of bases not matched to a gene: 5. The length of the CDR3 is 14 residues. The CDR3 coding sequence is TGTGCCAGCAGCTTGTCGGGACAGAGATACGAGCAGTACTTC. Protein sequence: CASSLSGQRYEQYF.

This sequence joins TRBV21-1 and TRBJ2-1; the D call in the table, TRBD1, was not verified against the DNA. TRBV21-1 has pseudogene status. This CDR3 comprises 16 residues. CDR3 sequence reads: CASSKVRQGRYNEQFF. The DNA of the CDR3 is TGTGCCAGCAGCAAAGTTAGACAGGGGAGGTACAATGAGCAGTTCTTC.

The chain combines TRBV19 with TRBJ1-4; TRBD1 is a possible D gene (5 bases). Per germline, CDR1 LNHDA and CDR2 SQIVND (reference sequence). The CDR3 runs 13 residues. V shed 11 bases and J shed 7 bases, with 17 bases lying between them. CDR3 sequence: CAPGPGNCEKLFF. CDR3 DNA: TGTGCCCCAGGGCCAGGGAATTGTGAAAAACTGTTTTTT.

This chain links TRBV30 with TRBJ2-7; D is possibly TRBD1 (6 bases). Trimming took off 7 bases at V and 5 bases at J, with 15 bases between the two ends. The CDR3 consists of 12 residues. In germline, CDR1 is GTSNPN, CDR2 SVGIG (reference sequence). CDR3 sequence (DNA): TGTGCCTCCGAGAGACAGGCCGACGAGCAGTACTTC. Translating gives CASERQADEQYF.

This clone was detected once. Other DNA sequences in this sample translate to the same CDR3. This sequence joins TRBV9 and TRBJ2-7; tentatively, D is TRBD2 (5 bases). Germline CDR1 is SGDLS and CDR2 is YYNGEE. Trimming left V 0 bases short and J 2 bases short, with 9 bases between. The CDR3 loop spans 14 amino acids. CDR3 residues: CASSVGSGTYEQYF. The CDR3, as DNA: TGTGCCAGCAGCGTAGGAAGCGGAACCTACGAGCAGTACTTC.

The sample holds many counts of this clone. CDR3 sequence (DNA): TGCGCCAGCAGCCCCCTTGAGGGCACAGATACGCAGTATTTT. This sequence encodes CASSPLEGTDTQYF. The chain is built from TRBV4-3 and TRBJ2-3, with D unclear. The CDR3 spans 14 residues. V lost 4 bases and J lost 1, with 9 bases in between. Germline CDR1 LGHNA, CDR2 YSLEER.

The chain is built from TRBV3-1 (or the pseudogene TRBV3-2) and TRBJ1-2; the D gene is possibly TRBD1 (5 bases). The germline CDR1 and CDR2 sequences are LGHDT and YNNKEL (reference sequence). This CDR3 is 16 amino acids long. The germline V and J ends were trimmed by 4 bases and 3 bases, with 18 bases remaining between them. Here the CDR3 reads CASSPPPWGNDYGYTF. The CDR3 DNA reads TGTGCCAGCAGCCCACCACCTTGGGGGAACGACTATGGCTACACCTTC.

The gene calls are TRBV24-1 and TRBJ2-1, with D perhaps TRBD1 (6 bases). This CDR3 has 13 residues. Germline values: CDR1 KGHDR, CDR2 SFDVKD. Trimming stripped 4 bases from V and 8 bases from J, with 11 bases between. CDR3 sequence (DNA): TGTGCCACCAGTGAAACAGGGTGGGATGAGCAGTTCTTC. This translates into CATSETGWDEQFF.

The chain combines TRBV5-1 with TRBJ2-3, with 8 nucleotides matching TRBD2. CDR3 size: 16 residues. Looked up from germline, CDR1 is SGHRS and CDR2 is YFSETQ. With V trimmed by 0 bases and J by 6 bases, 9 bases remained unmatched. CDR3 DNA sequence: TGCGCCAGCAGCTTGGCGGGTCGGGGGGGCCCCGATACGCAGTATTTT. Translated, it gives CASSLAGRGGPDTQYF.

The rearrangement links TRBV7-2 to TRBJ2-5; 8 bases fit TRBD2. This CDR3 is 15 amino acids long. Germline V CDR1 and CDR2: SGHTA, FQGNSA. V trimming: 5 bases; J trimming: 8 bases; junction bases outside the gene matches: 13. In DNA, the CDR3 is TGTGCCAGCAGCCTCGGGAGTCGCGGGGGGCGAACCCAGTACTTC. This translates into CASSLGSRGGRTQYF.

The chain carries TRBV21-1 and TRBJ1-1. TRBV21-1 is classified as a pseudogene. This CDR3 spans 14 amino acids. CDR3 nucleotide sequence: TGTGCCAGCAGCACCCGAATGGGTGCCACTGAAGCTTTCTTT. It codes for CASSTRMGATEAFF.

The V and J genes are TRBV19 and TRBJ2-5, with D possibly matching TRBD2 (5 bases). CDR1 is LNHDA, CDR2 SQIVND, per germline (reference sequence). V lost 3 bases and J lost 1, with 6 bases in between. CDR3 length equals 13 residues. CDR3 region: CASSIRGQETQYF. DNA for the CDR3: TGTGCCAGTAGTATCCGGGGCCAAGAGACCCAGTACTTC.

J is TRBJ1-2 and V is TRBV5-6; D unresolved. With 1 base removed from V and 4 bases from J, the gap between germline ends came to 17 bases. From germline, CDR1 is SGHDT and CDR2 YYEEEE. This CDR3 has 16 amino acids. The CDR3 region has the DNA TGTGCCAGCAGCTTGACGGACCGACACGCCCGCTATGGCTACACCTTC. It codes for CASSLTDRHARYGYTF.

The gene calls are TRBV24-1 and TRBJ2-2; D gene uncertain. With 7 bases removed from V and 6 bases from J, the gap between germline ends came to 2 bases. The germline gives CDR1 KGHDR, CDR2 SFDVKD. CDR3 size: 10 residues. The DNA of the CDR3 is TGTGCCACCAGGCCCGGGGAGCTGTTTTTT. Protein sequence: CATRPGELFF.

This chain uses TRBV4-3 with TRBJ2-2; 7 nucleotides agree with TRBD1. Germline V lookup: CDR1 LGHNA, CDR2 YSLEER. The CDR3 is 20 amino acids. V was clipped by 1 base and J by 1 base; unmatched bases: 15. The CDR3 sequence: CASSQGAPNPGTVNTGELFF. The CDR3 DNA is TGCGCCAGCAGCCAAGGAGCCCCCAACCCGGGGACAGTGAACACCGGGGAGCTGTTTTTT.

V is TRBV2 and J is TRBJ1-1; D gene unclear. Looked up from germline, CDR1 is SNHLY and CDR2 is FYNNEI. V lost 7 bases to trimming and J lost 1 base, with 10 bases between them. This CDR3 spans 13 amino acids. In nucleotides, the CDR3 is TGTGCCAGCAAGGTGACACAGAACACTGAAGCTTTCTTT. It yields the protein CASKVTQNTEAFF.

The gene calls are TRBV6-5 and TRBJ1-4, with a weak D call TRBD1 (6 bases). The germline CDR1 and CDR2 sequences are MNHEY and SVGAGI. V lost 6 bases and J 6 bases, leaving 11 bases between the germline ends. The CDR3 totals 13 residues. The CDR3 nucleotides are TGTGCCAGCAGGGGGGGGCAGGATGAAAAACTGTTTTTT. This translates into CASRGGQDEKLFF.